These 5 T cell receptor beta chains were all obtained from the same sample, sequenced in a study of blood T cell repertoires in COVID-19. Sequencing was performed with immunoSEQ multiplex PCR; in TCRdb, only in-frame clones are kept and a portion is missing. The table shows under 300,000 clones, with around 90% occurring only once. Source material: peripheral blood. These receptors came from a man in his thirties or forties with COVID-19, enrolled during active disease.

This clone was seen once. This sequence joins TRBV5-4 and TRBJ2-2; D not resolved. This CDR3 has 15 amino acids. Trimming took off 4 bases at V and 4 bases at J, with 14 bases between the two ends. Germline CDR1 is SGHNT and CDR2 is YYREEE (reference sequence). The DNA of the CDR3 is TGTGCCAGCAGCCCGTCCGAGGTGGGCACCGGGGAGCTGTTTTTT. This sequence encodes CASSPSEVGTGELFF.

The chain recombines TRBV6-5 with TRBJ1-2, with 8 positions matching TRBD1. The V and J ends lost 4 bases and 3 bases, in that order; junction bases with no gene match: 7. The CDR3 is 15 residues long. Germline V gives CDR1 MNHEY, CDR2 SVGAGI. For the CDR3, the DNA is TGTGCCAGCAGTTCTGCCGGGACAGGCCACTATGGCTACACCTTC. The encoded protein is CASSSAGTGHYGYTF.

This clone appeared once. CDR3 sequence (DNA): TGCGCCAGCAGTCCGGGGTCTGCATTCGACACTGAAGCTTTCTTT. It encodes CASSPGSAFDTEAFF. The chain couples TRBV5-1 to TRBJ1-1; D is ambiguous. Germline V gene sequence: CDR1 SGHRS, CDR2 YFSETQ. V lost 5 bases and J 3 bases, leaving 17 bases between the germline ends. The CDR3 sequence is 15 residues long.

The CDR3 sequence: CAISATNRVAETQYF. CDR3 in DNA: TGTGCCATCAGTGCGACTAACCGGGTAGCAGAGACCCAGTACTTC. V is TRBV10-3 and J is TRBJ2-5; D possibly corresponds to TRBD2 (5 bases). The V and J ends lost 4 bases and 4 bases respectively, with 16 bases between them. Germline CDR1 is ENHRY and CDR2 is SYGVKD. This CDR3 is built from 15 residues.

The chain links TRBV19 to TRBJ2-2; 7 positions agree with TRBD1. The CDR3 loop spans 14 amino acids. J lost 6 bases, V lost 5 bases, and 6 bases had no gene match. Germline-derived CDR1 and CDR2 are LNHDA and SQIVND (reference sequence). The CDR3: CASSADRVPGELFF. The DNA of the CDR3 is TGTGCCAGTAGTGCCGACAGGGTTCCCGGGGAGCTGTTTTTT.